The table lists the clone carrying this T cell receptor beta chain with a few counts. The V and J ends lost 1 base and 7 bases respectively, with 13 bases between them. The CDR3 totals 13 residues. Looked up from germline, CDR1 is DFQATT and CDR2 is SNEGSKA (reference sequence). The data stem from a study of response to subunit inactivated influenza vaccine. TCRdb re-analysed the RT-PCR reads in MiXCR, keeping a single row per CDR3 protein. The sample records around 520,000 distinct CDR3 sequences, about 25% being singletons. The sequence came from a man in his fifties or sixties who received an inactivated influenza vaccine. The sequences come from CD4+ T cells sorted from PBMCs, collected 5 days after vaccination. The chain uses TRBV20-1 and TRBJ2-5; D remains unclear. The CDR3 region has the DNA TGCAGTGCTAGAGGCCCAGTTTTTGGGACCCAGTACTTC. It translates to CSARGPVFGTQYF.